This T cell receptor (beta chain) was captured by sequencing in a study of graft-versus-host responses after intestinal transplantation. CDR3 length: 14 residues. V lost 2 bases, J lost 10 bases, and 2 bases stayed unmatched. CDR1 is MGHRA and CDR2 is YSYEKL in the germline V gene. Overall study results and limits: An association linked early post-transplant HvG declines with peak circulating GvH clone levels. Individuals carrying graft-donor T cell macrochimerism showed high graft-versus-host to host-versus-graft clonal ratios in allografts.

Comments on this clone: Its antigen is currently unknown.

The protocol was immunoSEQ multiplex PCR, while the TCRdb copy is restricted to in-frame clones and leaves out a portion. Of 35,000 to 45,000 clones listed, 85% to 95% were seen once; the top ten hold roughly 0.58%. The V and J genes are TRBV4-1 and TRBJ1-6; the match to TRBD1 covers 10 bases. This receptor was taken from a human donor who was the organ donor for an intestinal transplant. The sequences come from unstimulated CD8+ T cells sorted from spleen or lymph node cells, collected before transplant. The chain's CDR3 is CASSQKTGGSPLHF. CDR3 sequence (DNA): TGCGCCAGCAGCCAAAAGACAGGGGGCTCACCCCTCCACTTT.